This note documents a single T cell receptor (beta chain) sequence. Researchers took lesional scalp punch biopsies and peripheral blood from people who were alopecia areata patients. As the sequencing template, cDNA was produced by extracting RNA and reverse transcribing it. Assay used: immunoSEQ multiplex PCR; TCRdb lists only in-frame clones, some missing. Of more than 200,000 clones in the sample, 65% to 70% were seen once. This sample was included in a study of CD8+ T cells in alopecia areata. For the study at large: Treatment with tofacitinib (6 to 18 months) was followed by 6 months off drug.

Germline V lookup: CDR1 SGDLS, CDR2 YYNGEE. CDR3 length equals 14 residues. Trimming took 0 bases from V and 3 from J, leaving 10 bases between them. The material was CD4+ T cells sorted from blood, obtained at week 0. This chain connects TRBV9 to TRBJ2-7, with D uncertain. This sequence originates from a human donor with alopecia areata. DNA of the CDR3: TGTGCCAGCAGCGTAGCTGGGATCGGCTACGAGCAGTACTTC. Translated, it gives CASSVAGIGYEQYF.